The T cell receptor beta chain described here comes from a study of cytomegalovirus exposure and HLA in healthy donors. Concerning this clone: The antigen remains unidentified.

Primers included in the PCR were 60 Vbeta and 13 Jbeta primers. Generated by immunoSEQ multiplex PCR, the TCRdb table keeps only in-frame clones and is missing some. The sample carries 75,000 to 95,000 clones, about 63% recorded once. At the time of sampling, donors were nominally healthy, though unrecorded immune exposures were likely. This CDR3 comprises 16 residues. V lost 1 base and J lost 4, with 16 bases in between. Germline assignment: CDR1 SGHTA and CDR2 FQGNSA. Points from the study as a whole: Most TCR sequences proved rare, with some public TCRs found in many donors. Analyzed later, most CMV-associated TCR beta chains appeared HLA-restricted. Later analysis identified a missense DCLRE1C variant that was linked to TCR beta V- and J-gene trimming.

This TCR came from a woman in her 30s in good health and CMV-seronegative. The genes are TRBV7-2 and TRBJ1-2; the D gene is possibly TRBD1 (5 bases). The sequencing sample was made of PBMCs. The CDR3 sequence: CASSLGSAPGGYGYTF. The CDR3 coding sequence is TGTGCCAGCAGCTTAGGGTCGGCCCCGGGGGGCTATGGCTACACCTTC.